This T cell receptor (beta chain) originates from a study of blood T cell repertoires in COVID-19. Here immunoSEQ multiplex PCR was the method, and the copy in TCRdb shows in-frame clones only, minus some. Here the sample spans more than 85,000 clones, around 68% being singletons. The CDR3 length is 15 residues. The J segment lost 4 bases and the V segment lost 0 bases, leaving 3 bases of the junction unmatched. The V gene's germline CDR1 is SGHDT and CDR2 YYEEEE. What was sequenced was peripheral blood. This chain joins TRBV5-6 and TRBJ2-1, with 8 nucleotides matching TRBD1. The TCR was taken from a woman aged 55-70 years with acute or convalescent COVID-19. CDR3 protein: CASSLAGTGYNEQFF. In DNA form, the CDR3 reads TGTGCCAGCAGCTTGGCCGGGACAGGATACAATGAGCAGTTCTTC.